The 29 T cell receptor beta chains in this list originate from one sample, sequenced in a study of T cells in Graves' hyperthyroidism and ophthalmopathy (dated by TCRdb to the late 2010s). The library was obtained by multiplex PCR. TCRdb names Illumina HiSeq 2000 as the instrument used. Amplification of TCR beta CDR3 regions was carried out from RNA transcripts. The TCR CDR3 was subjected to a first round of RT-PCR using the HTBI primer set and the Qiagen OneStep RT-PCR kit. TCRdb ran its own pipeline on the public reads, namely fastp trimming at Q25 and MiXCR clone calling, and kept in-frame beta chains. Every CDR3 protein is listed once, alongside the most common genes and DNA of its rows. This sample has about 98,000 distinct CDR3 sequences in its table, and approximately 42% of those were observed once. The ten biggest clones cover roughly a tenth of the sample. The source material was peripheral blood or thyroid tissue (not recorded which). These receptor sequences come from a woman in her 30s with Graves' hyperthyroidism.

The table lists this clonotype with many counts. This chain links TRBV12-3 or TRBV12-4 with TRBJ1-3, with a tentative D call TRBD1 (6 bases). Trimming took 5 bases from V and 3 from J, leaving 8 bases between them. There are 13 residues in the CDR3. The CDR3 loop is CASSEGGGNTIYF. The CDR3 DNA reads TGTGCCAGCAGTGAGGGGGGTGGAAACACCATATATTTT.

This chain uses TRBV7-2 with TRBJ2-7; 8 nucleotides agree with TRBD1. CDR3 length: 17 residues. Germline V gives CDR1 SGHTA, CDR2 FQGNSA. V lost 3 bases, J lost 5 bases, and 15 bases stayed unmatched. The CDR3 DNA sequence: TGTGCCAGCAGCTTCGGCCCGACAGGGGCCGCCGGAGACGAGCAGTACTTC. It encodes CASSFGPTGAAGDEQYF.

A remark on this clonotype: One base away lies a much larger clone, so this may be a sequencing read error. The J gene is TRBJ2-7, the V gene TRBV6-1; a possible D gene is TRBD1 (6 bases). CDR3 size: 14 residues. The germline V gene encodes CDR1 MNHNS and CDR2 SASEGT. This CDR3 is CTSTYQGFSYEQYF. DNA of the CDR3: TGTACCAGCACGTATCAGGGGTTTTCCTACGAGCAGTACTTC.

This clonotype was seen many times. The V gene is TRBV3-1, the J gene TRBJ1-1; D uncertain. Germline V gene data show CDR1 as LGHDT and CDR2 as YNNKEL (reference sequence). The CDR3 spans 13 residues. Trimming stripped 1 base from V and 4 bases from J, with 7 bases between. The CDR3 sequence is CASSQGVSTEAFF. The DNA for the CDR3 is TGTGCCAGCAGCCAAGGGGTTTCCACTGAAGCTTTCTTT.

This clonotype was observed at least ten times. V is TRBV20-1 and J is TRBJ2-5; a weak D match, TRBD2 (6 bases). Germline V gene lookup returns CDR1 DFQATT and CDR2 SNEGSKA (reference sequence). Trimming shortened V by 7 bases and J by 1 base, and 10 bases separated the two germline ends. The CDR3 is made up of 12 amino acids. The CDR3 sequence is CSGGGPQETQYF. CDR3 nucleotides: TGCAGTGGGGGAGGACCCCAAGAGACCCAGTACTTC.

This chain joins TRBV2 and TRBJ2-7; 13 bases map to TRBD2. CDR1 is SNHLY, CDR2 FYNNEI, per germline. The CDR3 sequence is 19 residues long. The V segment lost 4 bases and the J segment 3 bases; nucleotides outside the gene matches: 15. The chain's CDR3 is CASSASATGLAGRDYEQYF. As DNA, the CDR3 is TGTGCCAGCAGTGCTAGTGCGACGGGACTAGCGGGACGTGACTACGAGCAGTACTTC.

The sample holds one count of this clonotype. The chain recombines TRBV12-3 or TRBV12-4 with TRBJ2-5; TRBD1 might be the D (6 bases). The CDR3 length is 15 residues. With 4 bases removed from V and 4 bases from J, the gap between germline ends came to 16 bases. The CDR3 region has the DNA TGTGCCAGCAGTTGGCCGGAACAGGGAGCAGAGACCCAGTACTTC. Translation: CASSWPEQGAETQYF.

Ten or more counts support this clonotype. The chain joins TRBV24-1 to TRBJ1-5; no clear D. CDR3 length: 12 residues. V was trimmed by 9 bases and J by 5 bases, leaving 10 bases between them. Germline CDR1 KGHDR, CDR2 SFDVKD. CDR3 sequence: CATEEPDQPQHF. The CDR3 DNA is TGTGCCACCGAGGAACCGGATCAGCCCCAGCATTTT.

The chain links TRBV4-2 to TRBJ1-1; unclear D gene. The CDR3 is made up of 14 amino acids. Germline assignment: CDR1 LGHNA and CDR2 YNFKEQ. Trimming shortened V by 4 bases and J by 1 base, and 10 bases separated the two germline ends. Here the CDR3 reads CASSRLAPNTEAFF. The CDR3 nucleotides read TGTGCCAGCAGCCGACTAGCTCCGAACACTGAAGCTTTCTTT.

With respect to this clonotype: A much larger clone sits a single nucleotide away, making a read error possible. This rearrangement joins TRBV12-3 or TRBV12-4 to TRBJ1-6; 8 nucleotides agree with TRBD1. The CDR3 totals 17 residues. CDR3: CTSSPRTGRVYNSPLHF. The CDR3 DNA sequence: TGTACCAGCAGCCCGAGGACAGGGAGAGTCTATAATTCACCCCTCCACTTT.

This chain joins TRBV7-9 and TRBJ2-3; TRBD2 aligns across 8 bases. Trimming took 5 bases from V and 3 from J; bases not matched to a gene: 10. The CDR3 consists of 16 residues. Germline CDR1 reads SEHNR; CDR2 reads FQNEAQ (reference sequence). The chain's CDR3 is CASSAPAGAGTDTQYF. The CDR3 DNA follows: TGTGCCAGCAGCGCCCCAGCGGGAGCCGGTACAGATACGCAGTATTTT.

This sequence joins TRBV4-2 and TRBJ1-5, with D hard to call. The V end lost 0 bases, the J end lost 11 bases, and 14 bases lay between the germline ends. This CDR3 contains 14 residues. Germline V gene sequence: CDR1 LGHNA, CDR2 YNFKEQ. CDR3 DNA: TGTGCCAGCAGCCAAGATCGGGGTAGAAAGTCCCAGCATTTT. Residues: CASSQDRGRKSQHF.

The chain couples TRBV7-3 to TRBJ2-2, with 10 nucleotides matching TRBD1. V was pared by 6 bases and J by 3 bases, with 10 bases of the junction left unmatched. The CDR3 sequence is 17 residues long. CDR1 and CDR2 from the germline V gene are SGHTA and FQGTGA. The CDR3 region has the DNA TGTGCCAGCAGTTCGTCTGTCGGGACAGGGGACACCGGGGAGCTGTTTTTT. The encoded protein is CASSSSVGTGDTGELFF. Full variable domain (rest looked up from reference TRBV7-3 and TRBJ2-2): GAGVSQTPSNKVTEKGKYVELRCDPISGHTALYWYRQSLGQGPEFLIYFQGTGAADDSGLPNDRFFAVRPEGSVSTLKIQRTERGDSAVYLCASSSSVGTGDTGELFFGEGSRLTVL.

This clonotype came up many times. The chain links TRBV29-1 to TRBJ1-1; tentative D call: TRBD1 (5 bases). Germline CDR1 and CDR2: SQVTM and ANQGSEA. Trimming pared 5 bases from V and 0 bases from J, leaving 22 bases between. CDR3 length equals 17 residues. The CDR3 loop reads CSVKGWVHEPVNTEAFF. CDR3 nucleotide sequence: TGCAGCGTTAAGGGGTGGGTACATGAGCCTGTGAACACTGAAGCTTTCTTT.

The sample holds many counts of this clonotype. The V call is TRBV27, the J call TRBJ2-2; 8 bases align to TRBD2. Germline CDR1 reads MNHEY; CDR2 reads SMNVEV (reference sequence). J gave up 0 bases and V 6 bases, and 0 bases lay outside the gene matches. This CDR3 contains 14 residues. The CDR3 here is CASRGLANTGELFF. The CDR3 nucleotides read TGTGCCAGCAGGGGACTAGCGAACACCGGGGAGCTGTTTTTT.

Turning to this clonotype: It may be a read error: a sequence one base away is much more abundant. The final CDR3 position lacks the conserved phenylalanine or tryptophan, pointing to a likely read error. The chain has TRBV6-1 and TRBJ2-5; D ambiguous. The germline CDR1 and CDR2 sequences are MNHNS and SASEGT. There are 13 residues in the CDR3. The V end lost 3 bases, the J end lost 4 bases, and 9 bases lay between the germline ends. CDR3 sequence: CASSEGVRETQYL. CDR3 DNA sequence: TGTGCCAGCAGTGAGGGCGTTCGAGAGACCCAGTACCTC.

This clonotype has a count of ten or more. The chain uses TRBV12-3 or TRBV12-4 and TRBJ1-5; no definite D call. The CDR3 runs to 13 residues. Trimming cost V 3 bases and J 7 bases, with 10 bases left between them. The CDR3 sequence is CASSFGEEQPQHF. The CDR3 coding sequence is TGTGCCAGCAGTTTTGGGGAAGAGCAGCCCCAGCATTTT.

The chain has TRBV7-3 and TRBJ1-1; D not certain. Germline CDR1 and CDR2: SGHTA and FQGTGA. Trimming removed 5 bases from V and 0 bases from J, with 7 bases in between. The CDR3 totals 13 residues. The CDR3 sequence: CASSAQVNTEAFF. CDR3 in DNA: TGTGCCAGCAGCGCCCAGGTGAACACTGAAGCTTTCTTT.

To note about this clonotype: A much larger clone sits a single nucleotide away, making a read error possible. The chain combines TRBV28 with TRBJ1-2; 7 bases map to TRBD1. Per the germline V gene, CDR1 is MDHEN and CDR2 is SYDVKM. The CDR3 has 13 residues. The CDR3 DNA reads TGTGCCAGCAGCCGCGGAGGGGGCTATGGCCACACCTTC. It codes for CASSRGGGYGHTF.

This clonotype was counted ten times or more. The CDR3: CASSLDGRPFSGNTIYF. CDR3 in DNA: TGTGCCAGCAGCTTAGATGGACGGCCTTTTTCTGGAAACACCATATATTTT. This chain links TRBV7-2 with TRBJ1-3; D gene unclear. Between the trimmed V and J ends, which lost 1 base and 1 base, there was a span of 14 bases. The CDR3 has 17 residues. CDR1 is SGHTA, CDR2 FQGNSA, per germline.

The CDR3: CASSLAGAGAGELFF. The CDR3 nucleotides are TGTGCCAGCAGCTTAGCTGGAGCGGGAGCCGGGGAGCTGTTTTTT. V usage is TRBV7-8 and J usage is TRBJ2-2, with 8 bases matching TRBD2. CDR1 and CDR2 (germline): SGHVS, FQNEAQ. The junction had 3 bases not matched to a gene; V was cut back by 0 bases and J by 6 bases. The CDR3 covers 15 residues.

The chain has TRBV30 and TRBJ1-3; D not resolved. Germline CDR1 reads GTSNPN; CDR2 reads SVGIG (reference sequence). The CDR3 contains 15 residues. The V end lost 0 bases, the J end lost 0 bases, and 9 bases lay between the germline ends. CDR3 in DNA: TGTGCCTGGAGTGTACGGGCCTTCTCTGGAAACACCATATATTTT. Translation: CAWSVRAFSGNTIYF.

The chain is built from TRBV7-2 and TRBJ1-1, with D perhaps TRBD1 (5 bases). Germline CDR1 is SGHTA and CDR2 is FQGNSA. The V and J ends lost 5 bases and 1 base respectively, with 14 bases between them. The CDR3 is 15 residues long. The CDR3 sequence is CASSQIWGWNTEAFF. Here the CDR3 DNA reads TGTGCCAGCAGCCAGATATGGGGCTGGAACACTGAAGCTTTCTTT. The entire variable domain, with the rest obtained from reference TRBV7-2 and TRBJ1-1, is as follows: GAGVSQSPSNKVTEKGKDVELRCDPISGHTALYWYRQSLGQGLEFLIYFQGNSAPDKSGLPSDRFSAERTGGSVSTLTIQRTQQEDSAVYLCASSQIWGWNTEAFFGQGTRLTVV.

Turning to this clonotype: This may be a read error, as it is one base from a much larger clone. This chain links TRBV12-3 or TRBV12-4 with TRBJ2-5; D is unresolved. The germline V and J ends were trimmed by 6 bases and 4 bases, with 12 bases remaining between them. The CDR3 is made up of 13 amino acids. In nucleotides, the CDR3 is TGTGCCAGCAGCGTGGGTCCTCGAGAGACCCAGTACTTC. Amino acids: CASSVGPRETQYF.

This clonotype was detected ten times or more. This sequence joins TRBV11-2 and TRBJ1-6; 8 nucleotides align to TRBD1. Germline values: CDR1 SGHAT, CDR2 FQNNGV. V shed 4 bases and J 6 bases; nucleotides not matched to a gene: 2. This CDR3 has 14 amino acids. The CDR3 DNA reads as TGTGCCAGCAGCTCTACAGGGGGTAATTCACCCCTCCACTTT. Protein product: CASSSTGGNSPLHF. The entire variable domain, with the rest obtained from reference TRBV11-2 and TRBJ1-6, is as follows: EAGVAQSPRYKIIEKRQSVAFWCNPISGHATLYWYQQILGQGPKLLIQFQNNGVVDDSQLPKDRFSAERLKGVDSTLKIQPAKLEDSAVYLCASSSTGGNSPLHFGNGTRLTVT.

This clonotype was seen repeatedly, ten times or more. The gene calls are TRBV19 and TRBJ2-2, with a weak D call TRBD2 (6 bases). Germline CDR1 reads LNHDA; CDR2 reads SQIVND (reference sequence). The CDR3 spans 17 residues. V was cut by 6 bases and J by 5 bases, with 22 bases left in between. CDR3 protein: CASRGTGAGSWTGELFF. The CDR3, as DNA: TGTGCCAGTAGAGGGACCGGGGCGGGGTCCTGGACCGGGGAGCTGTTTTTT. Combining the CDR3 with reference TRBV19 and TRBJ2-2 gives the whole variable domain DGGITQSPKYLFRKEGQNVTLSCEQNLNHDAMYWYRQDPGQGLRLIYYSQIVNDFQKGDIAEGYSVSREKKESFPLTVTSAQKNPTAFYLCASRGTGAGSWTGELFFGEGSRLTVL.

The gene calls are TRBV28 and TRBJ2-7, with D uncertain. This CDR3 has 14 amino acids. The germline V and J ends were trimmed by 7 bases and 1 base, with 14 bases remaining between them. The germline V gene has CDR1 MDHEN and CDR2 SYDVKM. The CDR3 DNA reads TGTGCCAGCATGGTGAGCTCCTATTCCTACGAGCAGTACTTC. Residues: CASMVSSYSYEQYF.

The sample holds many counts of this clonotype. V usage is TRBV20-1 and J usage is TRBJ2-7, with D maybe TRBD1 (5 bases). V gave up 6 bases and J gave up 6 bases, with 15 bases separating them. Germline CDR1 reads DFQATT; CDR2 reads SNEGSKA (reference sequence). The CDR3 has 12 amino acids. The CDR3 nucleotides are TGCAGTGCCGCCCAGGGTACTGGCGAGCAGTACTTC. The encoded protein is CSAAQGTGEQYF.

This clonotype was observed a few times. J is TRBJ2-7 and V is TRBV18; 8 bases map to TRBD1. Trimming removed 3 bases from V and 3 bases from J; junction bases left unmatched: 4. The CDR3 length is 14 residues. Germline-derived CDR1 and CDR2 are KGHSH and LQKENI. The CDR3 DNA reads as TGTGCCAGCTCACCGACGGGACAGGACTACGAGCAGTACTTC. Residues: CASSPTGQDYEQYF. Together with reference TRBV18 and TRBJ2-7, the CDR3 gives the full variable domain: NAGVMQNPRHLVRRRGQEARLRCSPMKGHSHVYWYRQLPEEGLKFMVYLQKENIIDESGMPKERFSAEFPKEGPSILRIQQVVRGDSAAYFCASSPTGQDYEQYFGPGTRLTVT.